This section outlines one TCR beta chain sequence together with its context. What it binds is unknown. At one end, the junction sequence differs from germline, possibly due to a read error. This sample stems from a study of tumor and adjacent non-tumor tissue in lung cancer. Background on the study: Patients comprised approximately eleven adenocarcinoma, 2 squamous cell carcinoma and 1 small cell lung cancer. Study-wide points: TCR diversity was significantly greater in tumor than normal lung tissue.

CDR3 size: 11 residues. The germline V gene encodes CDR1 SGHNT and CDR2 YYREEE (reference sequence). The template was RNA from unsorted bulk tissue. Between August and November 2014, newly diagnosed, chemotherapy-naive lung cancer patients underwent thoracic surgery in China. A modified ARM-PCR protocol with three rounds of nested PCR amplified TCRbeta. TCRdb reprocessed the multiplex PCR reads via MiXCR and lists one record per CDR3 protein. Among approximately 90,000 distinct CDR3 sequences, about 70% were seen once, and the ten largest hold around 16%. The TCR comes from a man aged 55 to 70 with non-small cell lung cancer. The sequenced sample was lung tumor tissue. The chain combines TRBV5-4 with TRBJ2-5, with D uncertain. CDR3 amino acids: CDSSFEETEYF. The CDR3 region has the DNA TGTGACAGCAGCTTTGAAGAGACCGAGTACTTC.